Below, one TCR beta chain is given with its context. Antigen unknown. This sample stems from a study of T cells expressing NK-cell markers. Turning to the study itself: Serological testing identified most of the eight sequenced donors as HCMV-seropositive and one as seronegative. General observations from the study: Unclear, still, was the HCMV specificity of the expanded NKG2C+ T cell clones.

Germline V gene sequence: CDR1 MNHEY, CDR2 SVGEGT. The CDR3 is 14 amino acids. For TCR beta, cDNA was produced by 5'RACE template switching with UMIs. TCRdb derives one entry per CDR3 protein from the 5' RACE reads, leaving out DNA. The sample has some 600,000 distinct CDR3 sequences. Sequencing was carried out using blood T cells: a sorted CD56 or NKG2C T cell subset, CD4+ or CD8+ T cells, or bulk PBMC T cells (not recorded which). The origin of this receptor is a man aged 18 to 29 in good health. The chain links TRBV6-2 or TRBV6-3 to TRBJ2-1; checking the TCRdb D call of TRBD1 is not possible without DNA. The CDR3 sequence: CASLRAPGYNEQFF.